One and the same sample provided the 22 T cell receptor beta chains below, sequenced in a study of beta chain features in type 1 diabetes. Since all of the isolated RNA was reverse transcribed, expressed TCRB transcripts were what got sequenced. The repertoire was sequenced with immunoSEQ multiplex PCR; TCRdb's copy has only in-frame clones and lacks some. The data show about 250,000 clones, around 14% seen once. The sample consisted of naive CD4+ T cells from blood. These receptor sequences come from a woman between 40 and 55 years old in good health.

This clone was observed a few times. The chain employs TRBV19 and TRBJ1-5; possibly TRBD1 for D (5 bases). V shed 5 bases and J shed 2 bases, with 10 bases lying between them. The CDR3 totals 14 residues. Germline CDR1 and CDR2: LNHDA and SQIVND (reference sequence). CDR3 amino acids: CASSGGGGNQPQHF. CDR3 bases: TGTGCCAGTAGTGGGGGAGGGGGCAATCAGCCCCAGCATTTT.

This clone was picked up a small number of times. The chain is built from TRBV30 and TRBJ1-3, with a possible D match to TRBD1 (5 bases). V was trimmed by 2 bases and J by 9 bases, leaving 5 bases between them. The germline V gene encodes CDR1 GTSNPN and CDR2 SVGIG (reference sequence). This CDR3 is built from 10 residues. The CDR3 reads CAWSQGTIYF. Here the CDR3 DNA reads TGTGCCTGGAGTCAGGGCACCATATATTTT.

This clone was seen only a few times. The chain is built from TRBV18 and TRBJ1-6; no definite D call. The V gene lost 6 bases and the J gene lost 7 bases, with 16 bases spanning the gap. The germline V gene encodes CDR1 KGHSH and CDR2 LQKENI. The CDR3 spans 15 residues. CDR3 sequence (DNA): TGTGCCAGCTCTCCAAGGATCCTGGAGAATTCACCCCTCCACTTT. This gives the protein CASSPRILENSPLHF.

The chain combines TRBV10-2 with TRBJ1-2, with 7 nucleotides matching TRBD1. This CDR3 spans 15 amino acids. After removal of 8 bases from V and 3 bases from J, the junction contained 12 bases not matched to a gene. Germline V gene sequence: CDR1 WSHSY, CDR2 SAAADI. This chain's CDR3 is CASGTLGGWYYGYTF. CDR3 sequence (DNA): TGCGCCAGCGGGACACTAGGGGGCTGGTACTATGGCTACACCTTC.

This clone was detected only a few times. This chain uses TRBV12-5 with TRBJ2-3; D might be TRBD2 (6 bases). Germline V gives CDR1 LGHNT, CDR2 FRNRAP. The CDR3 runs 15 residues. V lost 1 base and J 2 bases, leaving 10 bases between the germline ends. The CDR3 is CASGLGRADTDTQYF. In DNA form, the CDR3 reads TGTGCTAGTGGTTTGGGGAGGGCTGACACAGATACGCAGTATTTT.

This clone was seen more than once but under ten times. The genes are TRBV7-2 and TRBJ2-3; D is undetermined. Trimming took off 4 bases at V and 1 base at J, with 6 bases between the two ends. Germline-derived CDR1 and CDR2 are SGHTA and FQGNSA. The CDR3 extends over 13 amino acids. CDR3: CASSSQGTDTQYF. The CDR3 DNA follows: TGTGCCAGCAGCTCTCAGGGCACAGATACGCAGTATTTT.

Only a few counts were recorded for this clone. The rearrangement uses TRBV18 and TRBJ1-2; TRBD1 aligns across 9 bases. The CDR3 loop spans 14 amino acids. After removal of 2 bases from V and 7 bases from J, the junction contained 5 bases not matched to a gene. CDR1 is KGHSH, CDR2 LQKENI, per germline. For the CDR3, the DNA is TGTGCCAGCTCACCATCGGGACAGGGTGTTGGCTACACCTTC. Translating gives CASSPSGQGVGYTF.

The chain combines TRBV7-9 with TRBJ1-5; no firm D call. The CDR3 has 13 residues. Germline CDR1 is SEHNR and CDR2 is FQNEAQ (reference sequence). V was trimmed by 5 bases and J by 1 base, leaving 6 bases between them. The CDR3 DNA sequence: TGTGCCAGCAGCCCTCGGAGCAATCAGCCCCAGCATTTT. Protein sequence: CASSPRSNQPQHF. Filled out from reference TRBV7-9 and TRBJ1-5, the complete variable domain reads DTGVSQNPRHKITKRGQNVTFRCDPISEHNRLYWYRQTLGQGPEFLTYFQNEAQLEKSRLLSDRFSAERPKGSFSTLEIQRTEQGDSAMYLCASSPRSNQPQHFGDGTRLSIL.

V gene TRBV2 combines with J gene TRBJ2-5; D possibly corresponds to TRBD2 (6 bases). Germline V lookup: CDR1 SNHLY, CDR2 FYNNEI. Trimming shortened V by 6 bases and J by 1 base, and 9 bases separated the two germline ends. This CDR3 is built from 13 residues. CDR3 in amino acids: CASSDGGQETQYF. CDR3 nucleotide sequence: TGTGCCAGCAGCGACGGGGGCCAAGAGACCCAGTACTTC.

This clone appeared a few times. The chain has TRBV2 and TRBJ2-5; no clear D. Per the germline V gene, CDR1 is SNHLY and CDR2 is FYNNEI. Trimming shortened V by 6 bases and J by 2 bases, and 13 bases separated the two germline ends. This CDR3 region has 14 residues. CDR3 region: CASSRKAGQETQYF. The CDR3 bases are TGTGCCAGCAGCCGTAAAGCAGGTCAAGAGACCCAGTACTTC. Variable domain in full (rest from reference TRBV2 and TRBJ2-5): EPEVTQTPSHQVTQMGQEVILRCVPISNHLYFYWYRQILGQKVEFLVSFYNNEISEKSEIFDDQFSVERPDGSNFTLKIRSTKLEDSAMYFCASSRKAGQETQYFGPGTRLLVL.

This clone was seen a handful of times. J is TRBJ2-1 and V is TRBV10-3; TRBD2 is a possible D gene (5 bases). CDR1 is ENHRY, CDR2 SYGVKD, per germline. This CDR3 is built from 14 residues. The V end was cut by 5 bases, the J end by 6 bases, with 14 bases between. Here the CDR3 reads CAISPPGLSNEQFF. The CDR3 DNA is TGTGCCATCAGTCCGCCCGGACTGAGCAATGAGCAGTTCTTC.

This sequence joins TRBV2 and TRBJ1-5, with TRBD1 matching 9 bases. V shed 7 bases, J shed 2 bases, and the junction held 12 bases outside the gene matches. CDR3 length: 17 residues. The V gene's germline CDR1 is SNHLY and CDR2 FYNNEI. In DNA, the CDR3 is TGTGCCAGCACAGGGTCTACAGGGGGCATCGGCAATCAGCCCCAGCATTTT. Its protein product is CASTGSTGGIGNQPQHF.

The chain joins TRBV19 to TRBJ1-2; 7 bases map to TRBD1. The V segment lost 9 bases and the J segment 2 bases; nucleotides outside the gene matches: 6. The germline CDR1 and CDR2 sequences are LNHDA and SQIVND (reference sequence). The CDR3 loop spans 13 amino acids. CDR3 DNA sequence: TGTGCCAGCAAGTTGACAGGGAACTATGGCTACACCTTC. Encoded protein: CASKLTGNYGYTF.

The chain employs TRBV5-1 and TRBJ1-2; 7 bases match TRBD1. CDR3 length: 14 residues. Germline-derived CDR1 and CDR2 are SGHRS and YFSETQ. Trimming removed 3 bases from V and 2 bases from J; junction bases left unmatched: 4. This CDR3 is CASSSGTANYGYTF. The CDR3 bases are TGCGCCAGCAGCTCGGGGACAGCCAACTATGGCTACACCTTC.

The rearrangement links TRBV5-1 to TRBJ2-2, with D perhaps matching TRBD1 (6 bases). Germline CDR1 and CDR2: SGHRS and YFSETQ. V lost 4 bases, J lost 0 bases, and 10 bases lay in between. CDR3 length equals 15 residues. For the CDR3, the DNA is TGCGCCAGCAGCACGGACAGACCGAACACCGGGGAGCTGTTTTTT. It translates to CASSTDRPNTGELFF.

This clone was found a few times. The V and J genes are TRBV7-2 and TRBJ2-1; 9 bases fit TRBD1. The CDR3 spans 16 residues. With 6 bases clipped from V and 10 bases from J, the junction kept 16 bases outside the gene matches. The germline CDR1 and CDR2 sequences are SGHTA and FQGNSA. CDR3 protein: CASSRTRDRDLREQFF. In nucleotides, the CDR3 is TGTGCCAGCAGTCGTACCCGGGACAGGGATTTAAGGGAGCAGTTCTTC.

The chain is built from TRBV11-2 and TRBJ2-7; D is unresolved. There are 12 residues in the CDR3. Germline values: CDR1 SGHAT, CDR2 FQNNGV. Trimming left V 3 bases short and J 3 bases short, with 6 bases between. The CDR3 sequence: CASSLGSYEQYF. Here the CDR3 DNA reads TGTGCCAGCAGCTTGGGCAGCTACGAGCAGTACTTC.

The chain couples TRBV19 to TRBJ1-4, with 7 bases matching TRBD1. V was clipped by 5 bases and J by 4 bases; unmatched bases: 7. The CDR3 spans 15 residues. CDR1 is LNHDA and CDR2 is SQIVND in the germline V gene (reference sequence). The CDR3 here is CASSADREVNEKLFF. The CDR3 bases are TGTGCCAGTAGTGCCGACAGGGAGGTTAATGAAAAACTGTTTTTT.

The V call is TRBV7-2, the J call TRBJ2-7; 15 bases agree with TRBD2. Per germline, CDR1 SGHTA and CDR2 FQGNSA. V gave up 5 bases and J gave up 6 bases; unmatched junction bases: 5. This CDR3 comprises 15 residues. The CDR3, as DNA: TGTGCCAGCAGCCGGACTAGCGGGGGGGCACGCGAGCAGTACTTC. Protein sequence: CASSRTSGGAREQYF.

The gene calls are TRBV29-1 and TRBJ2-3, with D possibly TRBD1 on 7 matching bases. This CDR3 has 16 residues. V lost 4 bases and J lost 0, with 17 bases in between. Germline-derived CDR1 and CDR2 are SQVTM and ANQGSEA. Written as DNA, the CDR3 is TGCAGCGTTGGCAGGGGGAGGTCTCGCAGCACAGATACGCAGTATTTT. Its protein product is CSVGRGRSRSTDTQYF.

The rearrangement links TRBV7-2 to TRBJ2-2, with TRBD2 matching over 10 bases. Germline CDR1 and CDR2: SGHTA and FQGNSA. V shed 2 bases, J shed 4 bases, and the junction held 7 bases outside the gene matches. CDR3 size: 17 residues. For the CDR3, the DNA is TGTGCCAGCAGCTTAAATCCAGCGGGGGGGCCCACCGGGGAGCTGTTTTTT. Amino acids: CASSLNPAGGPTGELFF. Using reference TRBV7-2 and TRBJ2-2 for the parts outside the CDR3, the full variable domain is GAGVSQSPSNKVTEKGKDVELRCDPISGHTALYWYRQSLGQGLEFLIYFQGNSAPDKSGLPSDRFSAERTGGSVSTLTIQRTQQEDSAVYLCASSLNPAGGPTGELFFGEGSRLTVL.

This clone came up a few times. This sequence joins TRBV7-6 and TRBJ2-6; D is unresolved. V lost 1 base to trimming and J lost 1 base, with 8 bases between them. CDR3 length: 16 residues. Germline V gene lookup returns CDR1 SGHVS and CDR2 FNYEAQ. The CDR3 region has the DNA TGTGCCAGCAGCTTAGTTTCGGGTTCTGGGGCCAACGTCCTGACTTTC. Translated, it gives CASSLVSGSGANVLTF.